A single sample gave rise to the 15 T cell receptor beta chains below, sequenced in a study of beta chain features in type 1 diabetes. Isolated RNA was reverse transcribed in full, so expressed TCRB transcripts were sequenced. TCRdb's table, derived via immunoSEQ multiplex PCR, lists solely in-frame clones and lacks some. The top ten clones hold around 0.029% of a sample with roughly 260,000 clones, around 20% of them seen once. Whole-study findings and limits: Moderate but significant shortening of TCRB CDR3s was recorded in all four CD4+ subsets from Type 1 diabetes patients.

Their antigen targets remain unknown. The sample was naive CD4+ T cells from blood. The source of these receptors is a woman aged 40 to 49 with type 1 diabetes.

This rearrangement joins TRBV30 to TRBJ1-1; tentatively, D is TRBD1 (5 bases). Trimming removed 0 bases at V and 0 bases at J, with 14 bases between. This CDR3 spans 16 amino acids. Germline CDR1 reads GTSNPN; CDR2 reads SVGIG (reference sequence). The CDR3 DNA reads TGTGCCTGGAGTGTACTGGGTAGGGGCCTGAACACTGAAGCTTTCTTT. Amino acid sequence: CAWSVLGRGLNTEAFF. Based on the CDR3 plus reference TRBV30 and TRBJ1-1, the full variable domain is SQTIHQWPATLVQPVGSPLSLECTVEGTSNPNLYWYRQAAGRGLQLLFYSVGIGQISSEVPQNLSASRPQDRQFILSSKKLLLSDSGFYLCAWSVLGRGLNTEAFFGQGTRLTVV.

V and J are TRBV28 and TRBJ2-1; 12 nucleotides align to TRBD2. Per the germline V gene, CDR1 is MDHEN and CDR2 is SYDVKM. The CDR3 runs 17 residues. V lost 11 bases, J lost 0 bases, and 11 bases stayed unmatched. CDR3: CALRLAGVGSSYNEQFF. The CDR3, as DNA: TGTGCCCTGAGACTAGCGGGAGTAGGGAGCTCCTACAATGAGCAGTTCTTC.

The sample holds a few counts of this clone. The chain recombines TRBV9 with TRBJ1-6, with D maybe TRBD1 (5 bases). The CDR3 covers 16 residues. The ends were cut back, 2 bases at V and 5 bases at J, with 14 bases in the middle. Germline-derived CDR1 and CDR2 are SGDLS and YYNGEE. The CDR3 DNA follows: TGTGCCAGCAGCGTCAGCCCGGGGGAGGATAATTCACCCCTCCACTTT. It codes for CASSVSPGEDNSPLHF.

In this sample, this clone turned up a few times. The chain couples TRBV28 to TRBJ2-5; the D gene is possibly TRBD2 (6 bases). Trimming shortened V by 3 bases and J by 3 bases, and 14 bases separated the two germline ends. The CDR3 runs 15 residues. CDR1 and CDR2 from the germline V gene are MDHEN and SYDVKM. The CDR3: CASSFYGSNKETQYF. DNA for the CDR3: TGTGCCAGCAGTTTCTACGGGAGTAACAAAGAGACCCAGTACTTC. The full variable domain, completed using reference TRBV28 and TRBJ2-5, is DVKVTQSSRYLVKRTGEKVFLECVQDMDHENMFWYRQDPGLGLRLIYFSYDVKMKEKGDIPEGYSVSREKKERFSLILESASTNQTSMYLCASSFYGSNKETQYFGPGTRLLVL.

The V and J genes are TRBV4-1 and TRBJ2-2; 10 bases map to TRBD1. The CDR3 runs to 17 residues. The germline gives CDR1 MGHRA, CDR2 YSYEKL. With V trimmed by 0 bases and J by 2 bases, 3 bases remained unmatched. The CDR3 DNA reads TGCGCCAGCAGCCAAGAGAGACAGGGGGCAAACACCGGGGAGCTGTTTTTT. Protein product: CASSQERQGANTGELFF.

The chain employs TRBV13 and TRBJ2-1; 10 bases are shared with TRBD2. The CDR3 consists of 14 residues. From germline, CDR1 is PRHDT and CDR2 FYEKMQ (reference sequence). V trimming: 3 bases; J trimming: 6 bases; junction bases outside the gene matches: 2. The DNA of the CDR3 is TGTGCCAGCAGCTTCACTAGCGGGGCCAATGAGCAGTTCTTC. This codes for CASSFTSGANEQFF. The full variable domain, in which reference TRBV13 and TRBJ2-1 provide the parts outside the CDR3, is AAGVIQSPRHLIKEKRETATLKCYPIPRHDTVYWYQQGPGQDPQFLISFYEKMQSDKGSIPDRFSAQQFSDYHSELNMSSLELGDSALYFCASSFTSGANEQFFGPGTRLTVL.

This chain connects TRBV28 to TRBJ2-7; D not certain. Germline CDR1 reads MDHEN; CDR2 reads SYDVKM. Deletions cut 10 bases from V and 3 bases from J, with 16 bases between. The CDR3 runs to 13 residues. CDR3 region: CAIKSTGYYEQYF. The CDR3 nucleotides read TGTGCCATCAAATCGACGGGTTACTACGAGCAGTACTTC. Based on the CDR3 plus reference TRBV28 and TRBJ2-7, the full variable domain is DVKVTQSSRYLVKRTGEKVFLECVQDMDHENMFWYRQDPGLGLRLIYFSYDVKMKEKGDIPEGYSVSREKKERFSLILESASTNQTSMYLCAIKSTGYYEQYFGPGTRLTVT.

The V call is TRBV6-1, the J call TRBJ2-3; tentatively, D is TRBD1 (5 bases). V lost 11 bases to trimming and J lost 2 bases, with 17 bases between them. The CDR3 contains 14 residues. Germline values: CDR1 MNHNS, CDR2 SASEGT. The CDR3 region is CASFDSAPTDTQYF. DNA of the CDR3: TGTGCCTCCTTCGACAGTGCCCCCACAGATACGCAGTATTTT.

The chain links TRBV6-1 to TRBJ1-1, with D perhaps matching TRBD1 (5 bases). V shed 7 bases and J shed 2 bases, with 14 bases lying between them. Germline loops: CDR1 MNHNS, CDR2 SASEGT. CDR3 length: 14 amino acids. The CDR3 coding sequence is TGTGCCAGCAAGGTTGCAGGGTTCAACACTGAAGCTTTCTTT. Amino acids: CASKVAGFNTEAFF.

This clone was detected once. As DNA, the CDR3 is TGTGCCAGCAGTCCGGACAGGGGGATCGACTATGGCTACACCTTC. Protein: CASSPDRGIDYGYTF. The chain has TRBV2 and TRBJ1-2; TRBD1 agrees at 10 bases. Germline V gives CDR1 SNHLY, CDR2 FYNNEI. V was pared by 5 bases and J by 3 bases, with 6 bases of the junction left unmatched. The CDR3 runs to 15 residues.

The chain has TRBV7-9 and TRBJ1-4, with 8 bases fitting TRBD1. Trimming at V came to 5 bases and at J to 3 bases, leaving 2 bases not matched to a gene. This CDR3 has 14 amino acids. Germline V lookup: CDR1 SEHNR, CDR2 FQNEAQ (reference sequence). CDR3 coding DNA: TGTGCCAGCAGCCAGGGGGCAGCTAATGAAAAACTGTTTTTT. As protein: CASSQGAANEKLFF.

The table lists this clone with a few counts. The chain links TRBV25-1 to TRBJ1-2; 9 bases fit TRBD1. V trimming: 3 bases; J trimming: 5 bases; junction bases outside the gene matches: 13. This CDR3 contains 17 residues. Germline CDR1 MGHDK, CDR2 SYGVNS. The CDR3 reads CASSDLRVQGAGYGYTF. The CDR3 DNA reads as TGTGCCAGCAGTGATCTGAGGGTACAGGGGGCCGGGTATGGCTACACCTTC.

The CDR3 region is CASSTEGRQPQHF. The CDR3 DNA reads as TGTGCCAGCAGCACCGAGGGGAGGCAGCCCCAGCATTTT. J is TRBJ1-5 and V is TRBV7-8, with a tentative D call TRBD1 (5 bases). This CDR3 has 13 residues. Trimming pared 5 bases from V and 7 bases from J, leaving 12 bases between. Germline V gene lookup returns CDR1 SGHVS and CDR2 FQNEAQ.

The chain couples TRBV5-1 to TRBJ2-1, with D possibly TRBD1 on 7 matching bases. Per germline, CDR1 SGHRS and CDR2 YFSETQ. The CDR3 has 16 residues. Between the trimmed V and J ends, which lost 4 bases and 9 bases, there was a span of 23 bases. The DNA for the CDR3 is TGCGCCAGCAGCCCCCTTGGAGGGGGCCTCGTTGTTGAGCAGTTCTTC. Its protein product is CASSPLGGGLVVEQFF.

Turning to this clone: The same CDR3 also results from other DNA sequences found in this sample. J is TRBJ1-2 and V is TRBV9; TRBD1 matches at 7 bases. From germline, CDR1 is SGDLS and CDR2 YYNGEE. V was clipped by 2 bases and J by 0 bases; unmatched bases: 4. This CDR3 has 15 residues. The CDR3 spells CASSVLGTANYGYTF. The CDR3 coding sequence is TGTGCCAGCAGCGTCCTTGGGACAGCTAACTATGGCTACACCTTC.